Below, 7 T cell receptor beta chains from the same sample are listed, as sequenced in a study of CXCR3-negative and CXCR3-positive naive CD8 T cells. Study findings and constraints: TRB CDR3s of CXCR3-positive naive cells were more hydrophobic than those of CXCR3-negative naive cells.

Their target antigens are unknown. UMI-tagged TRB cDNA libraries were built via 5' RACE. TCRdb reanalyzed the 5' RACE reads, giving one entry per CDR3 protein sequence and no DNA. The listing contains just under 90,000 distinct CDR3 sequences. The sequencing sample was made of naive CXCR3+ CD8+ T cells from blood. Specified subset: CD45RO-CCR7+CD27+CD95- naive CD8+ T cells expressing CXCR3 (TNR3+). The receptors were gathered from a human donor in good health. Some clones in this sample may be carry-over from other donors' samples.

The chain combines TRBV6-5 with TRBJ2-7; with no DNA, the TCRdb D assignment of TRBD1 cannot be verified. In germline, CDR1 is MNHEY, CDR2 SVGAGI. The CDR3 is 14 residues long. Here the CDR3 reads CASSSGQGGYEQYF.

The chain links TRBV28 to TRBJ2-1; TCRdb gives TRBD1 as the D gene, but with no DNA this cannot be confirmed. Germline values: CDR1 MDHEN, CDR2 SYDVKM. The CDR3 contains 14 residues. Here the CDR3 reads CASFTGGVYNEQFF.

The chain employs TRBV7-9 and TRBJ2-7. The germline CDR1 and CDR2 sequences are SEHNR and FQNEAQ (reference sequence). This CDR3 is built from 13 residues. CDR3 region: CASSLGTTYEQYF.

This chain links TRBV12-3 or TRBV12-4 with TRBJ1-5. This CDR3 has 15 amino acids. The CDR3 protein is CASSLALLANQPQHF.

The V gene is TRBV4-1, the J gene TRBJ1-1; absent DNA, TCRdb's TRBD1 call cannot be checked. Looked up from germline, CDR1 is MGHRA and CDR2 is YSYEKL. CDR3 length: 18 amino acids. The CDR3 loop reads CASSQDPISAGGDTEAFF.

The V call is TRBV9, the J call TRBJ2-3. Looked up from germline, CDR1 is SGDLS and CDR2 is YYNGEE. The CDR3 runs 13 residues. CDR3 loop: CASSAPRTDTQYF.

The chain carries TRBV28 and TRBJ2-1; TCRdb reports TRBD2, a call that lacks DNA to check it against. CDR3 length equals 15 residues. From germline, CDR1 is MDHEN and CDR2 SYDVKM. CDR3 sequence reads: CASSQIAGGLNEQFF.